The 17 T cell receptor beta chains reported below all come from one sample, sequenced in a study of T cells in Graves' hyperthyroidism and ophthalmopathy. Amplification yielded TCR beta CDR3 regions, with RNA transcripts as the source. The TCR CDR3 was amplified in a first-round RT-PCR using the HTBI primer set. TCRdb re-analysed the multiplex PCR reads in MiXCR, keeping a single row per CDR3 protein. The sample has approximately 48,000 distinct CDR3 sequences, approximately 50% seen once. Material: peripheral blood or thyroid tissue (not recorded which). The receptors stem from a woman between 45 and 60 years old with Graves' hyperthyroidism.

This clonotype was seen only a few times. CDR3 in DNA: TGTGCCAGCAGCCAAGTAAAAGGCAGGAGGGTTTATTCCAATGGCTACACCTTC. This sequence encodes CASSQVKGRRVYSNGYTF. The chain recombines TRBV7-9 with TRBJ1-2; D is uncertain. V was shortened by 5 bases and J by 6 bases, with 28 bases between the two germline ends. The germline gives CDR1 SEHNR, CDR2 FQNEAQ (reference sequence). The CDR3 runs to 18 residues. The variable domain in full, completed from reference TRBV7-9 and TRBJ1-2, reads DTGVSQNPRHKITKRGQNVTFRCDPISEHNRLYWYRQTLGQGPEFLTYFQNEAQLEKSRLLSDRFSAERPKGSFSTLEIQRTEQGDSAMYLCASSQVKGRRVYSNGYTFGSGTRLTVV.

The V and J genes are TRBV7-9 and TRBJ1-1; no reliable D call. V lost 2 bases to trimming and J lost 0 bases, with 10 bases between them. This CDR3 is built from 15 residues. Germline assignment: CDR1 SEHNR and CDR2 FQNEAQ (reference sequence). The CDR3 DNA reads as TGTGCCAGCAGCTTACAACAGAGTTTGAACACTGAAGCTTTCTTT. Its translation: CASSLQQSLNTEAFF.

V gene TRBV20-1 combines with J gene TRBJ1-2, with D possibly being TRBD1 (5 bases). Germline assignment: CDR1 DFQATT and CDR2 SNEGSKA (reference sequence). This CDR3 is 11 amino acids long. This chain's CDR3 is CSLGRVKGYTF. The CDR3 DNA reads as TGCAGCTTAGGCAGGGTCAAAGGCTACACCTTC.

Many counts were recorded for this clonotype. V is TRBV11-2 and J is TRBJ2-6, with TRBD2 matching 9 bases. V lost 5 bases to trimming and J lost 0 bases; unmatched junction nucleotides: 11. The CDR3 runs 19 residues. The V gene's germline CDR1 is SGHAT and CDR2 FQNNGV. CDR3 DNA: TGTGCCAGCAGCCGCGGGTTAGCGGGAGTTCGCTCTGGGGCCAACGTCCTGACTTTC. This gives the protein CASSRGLAGVRSGANVLTF.

This clonotype was counted at least ten times. This chain uses TRBV29-1 with TRBJ1-4; D possibly corresponds to TRBD1 (6 bases). The germline V and J ends were trimmed by 4 bases and 3 bases, with 12 bases remaining between them. CDR1 is SQVTM and CDR2 is ANQGSEA in the germline V gene. The CDR3 runs to 14 residues. The CDR3 loop is CSVGQGLPNEKLFF. The CDR3 DNA reads TGCAGCGTTGGGCAGGGGCTCCCTAATGAAAAACTGTTTTTT.

This clonotype is a singleton in its sample. The chain has TRBV20-1 and TRBJ2-7; tentative D call: TRBD2 (5 bases). CDR1 is DFQATT, CDR2 SNEGSKA, per germline (reference sequence). This CDR3 has 15 residues. Trimming removed 0 bases from V and 1 base from J, with 13 bases in between. The CDR3: CSARDWVGGSYEQYF. The CDR3 DNA sequence: TGCAGTGCTAGAGATTGGGTTGGCGGGTCCTACGAGCAGTACTTC.

CDR3 nucleotides: TGCAGTGCTAGAGAGTCTAGCGAATTAACAGATACGCAGTATTTT. This translates into CSARESSELTDTQYF. The chain combines TRBV20-1 with TRBJ2-3; D perhaps matches TRBD2 (6 bases). Per the germline V gene, CDR1 is DFQATT and CDR2 is SNEGSKA (reference sequence). The CDR3 is 15 residues long. Trimming stripped 0 bases from V and 3 bases from J, with 13 bases between.

In this sample, this clonotype turned up many times. V is TRBV6-1 and J is TRBJ2-6; TRBD1 agrees at 7 bases. The CDR3 has 18 amino acids. Germline values: CDR1 MNHNS, CDR2 SASEGT. J was trimmed by 0 bases and V by 6 bases; bases with no gene match: 11. In DNA form, the CDR3 reads TGTGCCAGCAGGGTCCAAGGGGGCGCCGGCTCTGGGGCCAACGTCCTGACTTTC. This encodes CASRVQGGAGSGANVLTF.

This clonotype was found many times. The chain joins TRBV7-2 to TRBJ2-7; 8 bases match TRBD1. Germline-derived CDR1 and CDR2 are SGHTA and FQGNSA. There are 17 residues in the CDR3. Trimming at V came to 6 bases and at J to 4 bases, leaving 17 bases not matched to a gene. The CDR3 sequence is CASSPTIRPGQVYEQYF. The CDR3 region has the DNA TGTGCCAGCAGTCCAACGATTCGGCCGGGACAGGTTTACGAGCAGTACTTC.

This clonotype was seen many times. J is TRBJ2-6 and V is TRBV6-2 or TRBV6-3; D uncertain. Germline V lookup: CDR1 MNHEY, CDR2 SVGEGT. The length of the CDR3 is 18 residues. Trimming removed 4 bases from V and 0 bases from J, with 16 bases in between. The CDR3 region is CASSSRFSLSSGANVLTF. CDR3 nucleotide sequence: TGTGCCAGCAGTTCCAGGTTCTCCCTTAGCTCTGGGGCCAACGTCCTGACTTTC.

This clonotype was observed at least ten times. V gene TRBV27 combines with J gene TRBJ1-5; D not resolved. CDR1 MNHEY and CDR2 SMNVEV come from the germline V gene (reference sequence). V lost 5 bases and J 2 bases, leaving 19 bases between the germline ends. There are 17 residues in the CDR3. In nucleotides, the CDR3 is TGTGCCAGCAGTCTAAAACCGGTGGGGAGCGGCAATCAGCCCCAGCATTTT. Protein sequence: CASSLKPVGSGNQPQHF.

This clonotype was recorded at least ten times. A much more abundant neighbour one base away suggests this may be a read error. The CDR3: CVISADRLGGYTF. CDR3 nucleotides: TGTGTCATCAGTGCAGACAGGTTAGGCGGCTACACCTTC. V is TRBV10-3 and J is TRBJ1-2; D perhaps matches TRBD1 (6 bases). The CDR3 consists of 13 residues. CDR1 ENHRY and CDR2 SYGVKD come from the germline V gene.

The chain combines TRBV15 with TRBJ2-2; perhaps TRBD2 as D (7 bases). From germline, CDR1 is LNHNV and CDR2 YYDKDF (reference sequence). The CDR3 sequence is 16 residues long. The V gene lost 8 bases and the J gene lost 6 bases, with 22 bases spanning the gap. CDR3 sequence (DNA): TGTGCCACCGGGAGAGGGGGGGCGTTAAGGGCCGGGGAGCTGTTTTTT. Translated, it gives CATGRGGALRAGELFF. The complete variable domain, with remaining parts taken from reference TRBV15 and TRBJ2-2, reads DAMVIQNPRYQVTQFGKPVTLSCSQTLNHNVMYWYQQKSSQAPKLLFHYYDKDFNNEADTPDNFQSRRPNTSFCFLDIRSPGLGDTAMYLCATGRGGALRAGELFFGEGSRLTVL.

Here the CDR3 reads CASRIGGSGSLRGETQYF. The CDR3, as DNA: TGTGCCAGCAGGATAGGGGGCAGCGGGAGTTTAAGGGGAGAGACCCAGTACTTC. The chain has TRBV7-2 and TRBJ2-5; D perhaps matches TRBD2 (8 bases). The germline V gene has CDR1 SGHTA and CDR2 FQGNSA. V was pared by 6 bases and J by 4 bases, with 27 bases between. The CDR3 is 18 residues long.

V usage is TRBV20-1 and J usage is TRBJ2-7; D is perhaps TRBD2 (5 bases). This CDR3 has 13 residues. CDR1 DFQATT and CDR2 SNEGSKA come from the germline V gene (reference sequence). V was pared by 3 bases and J by 2 bases, with 11 bases between. In DNA form, the CDR3 reads TGCAGTGCTAGTACGGCGCGGGCCTACGAGCAGTACTTC. Protein: CSASTARAYEQYF.

This clonotype was picked up many times. This chain joins TRBV28 and TRBJ1-3, with unresolved D. Germline values: CDR1 MDHEN, CDR2 SYDVKM. The CDR3 length is 15 residues. Trimming cost V 6 bases and J 0 bases, with 12 bases left between them. The CDR3 spells CASSKFGISGNTIYF. The CDR3 nucleotides are TGTGCCAGCAGCAAATTCGGGATCTCTGGAAACACCATATATTTT.

This CDR3 is CASSQTDRQQYF. CDR3 in DNA: TGTGCCAGCAGCCAAACCGACCGCCAGCAGTACTTC. V gene TRBV14 combines with J gene TRBJ2-7; unclear D gene. The germline V gene encodes CDR1 SGHDN and CDR2 FVKESK. This CDR3 contains 12 residues. The V and J ends lost 2 bases and 8 bases respectively, with 10 bases between them.